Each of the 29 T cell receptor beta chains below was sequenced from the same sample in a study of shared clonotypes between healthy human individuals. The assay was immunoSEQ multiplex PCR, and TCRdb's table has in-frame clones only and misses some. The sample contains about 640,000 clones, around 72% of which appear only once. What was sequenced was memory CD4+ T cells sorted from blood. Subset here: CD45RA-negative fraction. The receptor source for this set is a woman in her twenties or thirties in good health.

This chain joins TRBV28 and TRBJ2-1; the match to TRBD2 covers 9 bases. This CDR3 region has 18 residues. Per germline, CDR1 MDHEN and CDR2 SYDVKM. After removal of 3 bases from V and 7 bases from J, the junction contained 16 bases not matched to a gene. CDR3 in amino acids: CASSFRMAGGISRNEQFF. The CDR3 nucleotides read TGTGCCAGCAGTTTTAGGATGGCGGGAGGGATATCCCGGAATGAGCAGTTCTTC.

The CDR3 protein is CAPEEALVSYEQYF. The CDR3, as DNA: TGTGCCCCCGAGGAGGCGCTAGTCTCCTACGAGCAGTACTTC. This chain uses TRBV7-2 with TRBJ2-7, with D possibly TRBD2 on 5 matching bases. Germline V lookup: CDR1 SGHTA, CDR2 FQGNSA. V was pared by 11 bases and J by 0 bases, with 17 bases between. The CDR3 contains 14 residues.

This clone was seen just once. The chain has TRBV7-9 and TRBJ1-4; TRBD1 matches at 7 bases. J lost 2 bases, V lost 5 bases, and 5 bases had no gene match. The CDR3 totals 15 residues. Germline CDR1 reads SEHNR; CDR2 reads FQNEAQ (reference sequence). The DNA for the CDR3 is TGTGCCAGCAGCACTTCGACAGGGACTAATGAAAAACTGTTTTTT. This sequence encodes CASSTSTGTNEKLFF. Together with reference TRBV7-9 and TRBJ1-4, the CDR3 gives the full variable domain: DTGVSQNPRHKITKRGQNVTFRCDPISEHNRLYWYRQTLGQGPEFLTYFQNEAQLEKSRLLSDRFSAERPKGSFSTLEIQRTEQGDSAMYLCASSTSTGTNEKLFFGSGTQLSVL.

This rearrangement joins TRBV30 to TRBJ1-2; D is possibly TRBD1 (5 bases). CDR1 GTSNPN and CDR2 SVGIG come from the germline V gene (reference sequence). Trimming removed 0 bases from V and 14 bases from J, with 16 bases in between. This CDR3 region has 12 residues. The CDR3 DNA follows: TGTGCCTGGAGTGTAATGGGGGGTCTCGGGACCTTC. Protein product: CAWSVMGGLGTF.

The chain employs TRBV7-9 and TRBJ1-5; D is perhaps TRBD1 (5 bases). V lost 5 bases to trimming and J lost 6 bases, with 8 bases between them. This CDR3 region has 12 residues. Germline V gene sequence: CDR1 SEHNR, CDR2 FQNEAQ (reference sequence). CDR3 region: CASSQGVQPQHF. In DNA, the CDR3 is TGTGCCAGCAGCCAAGGGGTTCAGCCCCAGCATTTT.

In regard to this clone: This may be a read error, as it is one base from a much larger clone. DNA of the CDR3: TGTGCCAGCAGTGGGGGACAGAACACTGAAGCTTTCTTT. The encoded protein is CASSGGQNTEAFF. This chain uses TRBV6-5 with TRBJ1-1, with D tentatively TRBD1 (6 bases). The germline V and J ends were trimmed by 5 bases and 1 base, with 8 bases remaining between them. CDR1 is MNHEY, CDR2 SVGAGI, per germline. The length of the CDR3 is 13 residues.

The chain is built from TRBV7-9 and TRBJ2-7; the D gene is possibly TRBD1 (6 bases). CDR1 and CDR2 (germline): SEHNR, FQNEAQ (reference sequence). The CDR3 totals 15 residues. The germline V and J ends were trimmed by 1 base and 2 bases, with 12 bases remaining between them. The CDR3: CASSLGGPRTYEQYF. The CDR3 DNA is TGTGCCAGCAGCTTAGGGGGGCCGAGGACCTACGAGCAGTACTTC. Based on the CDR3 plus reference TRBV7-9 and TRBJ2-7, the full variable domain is DTGVSQNPRHKITKRGQNVTFRCDPISEHNRLYWYRQTLGQGPEFLTYFQNEAQLEKSRLLSDRFSAERPKGSFSTLEIQRTEQGDSAMYLCASSLGGPRTYEQYFGPGTRLTVT.

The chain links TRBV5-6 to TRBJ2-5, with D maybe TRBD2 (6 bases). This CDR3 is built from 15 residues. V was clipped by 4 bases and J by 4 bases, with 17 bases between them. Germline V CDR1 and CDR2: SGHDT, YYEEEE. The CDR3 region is CASSLPGAGPETQYF. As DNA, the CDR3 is TGTGCCAGCAGCCTTCCGGGAGCGGGCCCAGAGACCCAGTACTTC.

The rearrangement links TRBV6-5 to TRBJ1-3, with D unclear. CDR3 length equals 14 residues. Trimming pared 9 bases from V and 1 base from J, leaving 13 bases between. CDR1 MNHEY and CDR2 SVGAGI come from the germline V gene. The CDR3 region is CASTGVLSGNTIYF. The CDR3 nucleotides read TGTGCCAGTACCGGGGTGCTTTCTGGAAACACCATATATTTT.

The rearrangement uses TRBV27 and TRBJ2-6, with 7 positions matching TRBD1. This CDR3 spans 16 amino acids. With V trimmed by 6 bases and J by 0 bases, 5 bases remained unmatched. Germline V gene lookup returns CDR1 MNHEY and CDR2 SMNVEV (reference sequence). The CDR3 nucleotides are TGTGCCAGCAGGTCCGGGACAGCCTCTGGGGCCAACGTCCTGACTTTC. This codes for CASRSGTASGANVLTF.

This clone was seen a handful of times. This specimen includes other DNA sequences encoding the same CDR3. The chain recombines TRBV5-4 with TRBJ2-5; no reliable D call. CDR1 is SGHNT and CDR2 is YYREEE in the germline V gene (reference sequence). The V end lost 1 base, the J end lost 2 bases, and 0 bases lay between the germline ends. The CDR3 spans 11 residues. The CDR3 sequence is CASSLQETQYF. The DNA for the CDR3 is TGTGCCAGCAGCTTGCAAGAGACCCAGTACTTC.

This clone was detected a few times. The CDR3 nucleotides read TGTGCCAGCAGTGCCAACGGGGGGGAGCTTGCAGATACGCAGTATTTT. This gives the protein CASSANGGELADTQYF. The rearrangement links TRBV2 to TRBJ2-3; 8 bases map to TRBD2. This CDR3 has 16 amino acids. Germline lookup yields CDR1 SNHLY and CDR2 FYNNEI. V lost 4 bases and J lost 4; bases outside the gene matches: 10.

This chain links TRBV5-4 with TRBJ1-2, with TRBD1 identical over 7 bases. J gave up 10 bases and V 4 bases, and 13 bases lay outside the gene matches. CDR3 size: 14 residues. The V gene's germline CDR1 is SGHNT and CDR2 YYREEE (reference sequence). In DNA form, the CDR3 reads TGTGCCAGCAGCCTACTCCGGGACAGTAGGTACTACACCTTC. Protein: CASSLLRDSRYYTF.

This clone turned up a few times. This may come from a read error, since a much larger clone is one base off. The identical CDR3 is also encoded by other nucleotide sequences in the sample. CDR3 nucleotide sequence: TGCGCCAGCAGCCACCCGCGCACAGATACGCAGTATTTT. Protein sequence: CASSHPRTDTQYF. V gene TRBV4-1 combines with J gene TRBJ2-3; D remains ambiguous. Germline V lookup: CDR1 MGHRA, CDR2 YSYEKL. This CDR3 region has 13 residues. V was pared by 3 bases and J by 1 base, with 5 bases between.

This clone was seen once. CDR3 sequence reads: CASSQGLGQWNEQFF. The CDR3, as DNA: TGTGCCAGCAGCCAAGGACTGGGACAATGGAATGAGCAGTTCTTC. J is TRBJ2-1 and V is TRBV14; tentatively, D is TRBD1 (6 bases). The germline gives CDR1 SGHDN, CDR2 FVKESK. V was pared by 1 base and J by 7 bases, with 14 bases between. The CDR3 spans 15 residues.

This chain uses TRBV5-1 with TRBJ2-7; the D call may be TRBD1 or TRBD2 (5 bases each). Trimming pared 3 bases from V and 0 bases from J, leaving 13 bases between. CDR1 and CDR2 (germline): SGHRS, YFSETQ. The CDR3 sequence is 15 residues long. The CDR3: CASSSGALSSYEQYF. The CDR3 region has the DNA TGCGCCAGCAGCTCCGGGGCTCTAAGCTCCTACGAGCAGTACTTC.

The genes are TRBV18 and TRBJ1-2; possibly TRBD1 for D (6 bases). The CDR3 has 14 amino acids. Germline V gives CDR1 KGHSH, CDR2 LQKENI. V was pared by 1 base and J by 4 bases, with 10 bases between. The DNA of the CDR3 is TGTGCCAGCTCACCACAGGGGGACGCCTATGGCTACACCTTC. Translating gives CASSPQGDAYGYTF.

CDR3 nucleotide sequence: TGTGCCAGCACCCTGCAGTACAGCAATCAGCCCCAGCATTTT. Residues: CASTLQYSNQPQHF. The rearrangement links TRBV28 to TRBJ1-5; no firm D call. Per germline, CDR1 MDHEN and CDR2 SYDVKM. Trimming shortened V by 7 bases and J by 1 base, and 11 bases separated the two germline ends. There are 14 residues in the CDR3.

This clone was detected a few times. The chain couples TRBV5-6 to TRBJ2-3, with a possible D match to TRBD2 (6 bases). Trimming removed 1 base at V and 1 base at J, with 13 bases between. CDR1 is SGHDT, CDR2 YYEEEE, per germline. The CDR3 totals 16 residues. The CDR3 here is CASSLLAGTGTDTQYF. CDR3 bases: TGTGCCAGCAGCTTGCTTGCGGGGACGGGCACAGATACGCAGTATTTT.

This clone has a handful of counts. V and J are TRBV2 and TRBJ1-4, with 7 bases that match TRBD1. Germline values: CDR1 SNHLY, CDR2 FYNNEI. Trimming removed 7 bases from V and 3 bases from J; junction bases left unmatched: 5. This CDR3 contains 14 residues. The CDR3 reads CASIGDSPNEKLFF. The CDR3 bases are TGTGCCAGCATTGGGGACAGCCCTAATGAAAAACTGTTTTTT.

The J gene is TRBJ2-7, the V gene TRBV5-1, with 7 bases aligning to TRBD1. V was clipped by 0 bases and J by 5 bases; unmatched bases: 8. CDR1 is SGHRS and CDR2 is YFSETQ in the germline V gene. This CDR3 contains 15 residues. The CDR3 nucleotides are TGCGCCAGCAGCTTGGGAACCGACAGGGTTCACGAGCAGTACTTC. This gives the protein CASSLGTDRVHEQYF.

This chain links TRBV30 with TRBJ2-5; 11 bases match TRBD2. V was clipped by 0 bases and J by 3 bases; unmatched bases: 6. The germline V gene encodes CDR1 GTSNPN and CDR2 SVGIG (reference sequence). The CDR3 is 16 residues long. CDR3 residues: CAWSVPPGLAEETQYF. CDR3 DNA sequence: TGTGCCTGGAGTGTTCCTCCGGGACTAGCGGAAGAGACCCAGTACTTC.

CDR3: CASSYGPYNEQFF. The CDR3 DNA sequence: TGTGCCAGCAGTTACGGGCCCTACAATGAGCAGTTCTTC. The rearrangement joins TRBV6-5 to TRBJ2-1; no reliable D call. Trimming removed 2 bases at V and 2 bases at J, with 4 bases between. Germline CDR1 MNHEY, CDR2 SVGAGI. CDR3 length: 13 amino acids.

This CDR3 reads CASGRQGKRNTIYF. In DNA form, the CDR3 reads TGTGCCAGCGGGAGACAGGGAAAGCGAAACACCATATATTTT. This chain links TRBV2 with TRBJ1-3; 7 bases are a match to TRBD1. CDR3 length equals 14 residues. V dropped 8 bases and J dropped 5; count of bases not matched to a gene: 9. Looked up from germline, CDR1 is SNHLY and CDR2 is FYNNEI.

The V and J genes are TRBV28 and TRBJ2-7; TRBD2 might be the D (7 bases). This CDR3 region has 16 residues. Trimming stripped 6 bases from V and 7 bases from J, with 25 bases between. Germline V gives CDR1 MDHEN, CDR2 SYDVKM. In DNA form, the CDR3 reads TGTGCCAGCAGCCCCGGGTGGGGCGGGAGAGGACAGGAGCAGTACTTC. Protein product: CASSPGWGGRGQEQYF.

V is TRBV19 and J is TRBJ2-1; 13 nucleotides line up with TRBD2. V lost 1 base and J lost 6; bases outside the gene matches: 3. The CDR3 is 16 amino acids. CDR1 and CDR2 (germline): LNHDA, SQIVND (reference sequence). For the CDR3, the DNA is TGTGCCAGTAGTATAGGGACTAGCGGGAGTAGCAATGAGCAGTTCTTC. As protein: CASSIGTSGSSNEQFF.

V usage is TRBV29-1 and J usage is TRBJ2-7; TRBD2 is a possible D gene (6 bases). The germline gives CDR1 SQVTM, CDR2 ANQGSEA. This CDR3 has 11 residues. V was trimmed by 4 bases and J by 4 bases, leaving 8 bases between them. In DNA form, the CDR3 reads TGCAGCGTTGTCCGGGAGTACGAGCAGTACTTC. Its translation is CSVVREYEQYF.

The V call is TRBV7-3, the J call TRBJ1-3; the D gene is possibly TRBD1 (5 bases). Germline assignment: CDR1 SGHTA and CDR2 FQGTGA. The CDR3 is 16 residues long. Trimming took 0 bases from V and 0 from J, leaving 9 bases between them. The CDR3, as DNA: TGTGCCAGCAGCTTAACTGCGGGGGGCTCTGGAAACACCATATATTTT. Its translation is CASSLTAGGSGNTIYF.

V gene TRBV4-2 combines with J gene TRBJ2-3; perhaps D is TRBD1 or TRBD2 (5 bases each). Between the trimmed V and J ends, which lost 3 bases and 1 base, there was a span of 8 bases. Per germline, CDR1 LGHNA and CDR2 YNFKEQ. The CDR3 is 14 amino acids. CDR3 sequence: CASSQGVGTDTQYF. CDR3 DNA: TGTGCCAGCAGCCAGGGGGTGGGCACAGATACGCAGTATTTT.